The 32 T cell receptor beta chains given below trace back to one sample, sequenced in a study of T cell responses to AZD1222 COVID-19 vaccine. The method was immunoSEQ multiplex PCR; TCRdb's version includes in-frame clones alone and lacks a portion of them. This sample has about 180,000 clones, with 90% to 95% found just once. This material consisted of peripheral blood, taken 28 days after the second AZD1222 dose. These receptors came from an adult who received the AZD1222 COVID-19 vaccine.

The genes are TRBV27 and TRBJ2-5, with D tentatively TRBD2 (6 bases). The CDR3 sequence is 15 residues long. The germline V gene encodes CDR1 MNHEY and CDR2 SMNVEV (reference sequence). Deletions cut 2 bases from V and 1 base from J, with 11 bases between. The CDR3 here is CASSLIRDSQETQYF. The CDR3, as DNA: TGTGCCAGCAGTTTAATACGGGACTCCCAAGAGACCCAGTACTTC.

This clone has just a few counts. V and J are TRBV27 and TRBJ1-3; D perhaps matches TRBD1 (5 bases). CDR1 is MNHEY and CDR2 is SMNVEV in the germline V gene (reference sequence). The ends were cut back, 4 bases at V and 7 bases at J, with 17 bases in the middle. This CDR3 region has 15 residues. The CDR3 sequence is CASSSRQGIMNTIYF. Here the CDR3 DNA reads TGTGCCAGCAGTTCCCGGCAGGGAATTATGAACACCATATATTTT.

The table lists this clone with a count of one. The gene calls are TRBV6-6 and TRBJ1-6, with TRBD1 matching 7 bases. This CDR3 has 14 residues. Unmatched junction bases numbered 4, after V lost 2 bases and J lost 9 bases. From germline, CDR1 is MNHNY and CDR2 SVGAGI (reference sequence). The CDR3 is CASSYQGEGSPLHF. The CDR3 DNA reads as TGTGCCAGCAGTTACCAGGGGGAGGGTTCACCCCTCCACTTT.

This clone was seen just once. The chain couples TRBV11-2 to TRBJ2-5; 9 positions match TRBD2. Germline V gene data show CDR1 as SGHAT and CDR2 as FQNNGV. This CDR3 contains 14 residues. V trimming: 2 bases; J trimming: 5 bases; junction bases outside the gene matches: 3. The CDR3 loop reads CASSLSLAGETQYF. The CDR3 DNA is TGTGCCAGCAGCTTATCCCTAGCGGGGGAGACCCAGTACTTC.

The chain is built from TRBV5-1 and TRBJ2-3, with 9 bases fitting TRBD2. Germline CDR1 is SGHRS and CDR2 is YFSETQ. This CDR3 is 18 amino acids long. J lost 0 bases, V lost 4 bases, and 12 bases had no gene match. CDR3 amino acids: CASSPSPASGGSTDTQYF. The CDR3 DNA reads TGCGCCAGCAGCCCCTCCCCAGCGAGCGGGGGGAGCACAGATACGCAGTATTTT.

This chain links TRBV14 with TRBJ2-1; D gene unclear. Trimming left V 2 bases short and J 9 bases short, with 8 bases between. The CDR3 is made up of 12 amino acids. Looked up from germline, CDR1 is SGHDN and CDR2 is FVKESK. Written as DNA, the CDR3 is TGTGCCAGCAGCCAATTAGTGGGTGAGCAGTTCTTC. This translates into CASSQLVGEQFF.

The rearrangement links TRBV6-6 to TRBJ2-7; D could derive from TRBD1 or TRBD2 (5 bases each). In germline, CDR1 is MNHNY, CDR2 SVGAGI (reference sequence). This CDR3 has 14 amino acids. The germline V and J ends were trimmed by 6 bases and 1 base, with 13 bases remaining between them. The DNA of the CDR3 is TGTGCCAGCAGCCCCCGTTGGGGGTCCTACGAGCAGTACTTC. Encoded protein: CASSPRWGSYEQYF.

J is TRBJ1-2 and V is TRBV30; TRBD1 agrees at 8 bases. Germline loops: CDR1 GTSNPN, CDR2 SVGIG (reference sequence). CDR3 size: 13 residues. J was trimmed by 1 base and V by 5 bases; bases with no gene match: 3. CDR3 residues: CAWWDRLNYGYTF. The CDR3 DNA sequence: TGTGCCTGGTGGGACAGGCTTAACTATGGCTACACCTTC.

The gene calls are TRBV5-1 and TRBJ2-3; 8 positions agree with TRBD2. The CDR3 covers 13 residues. The V segment lost 7 bases and the J segment 3 bases; nucleotides outside the gene matches: 4. Per the germline V gene, CDR1 is SGHRS and CDR2 is YFSETQ. The CDR3 is CASGRGDTDTQYF. CDR3 DNA: TGCGCCAGCGGGCGGGGGGATACAGATACGCAGTATTTT. Variable domain in full (rest from reference TRBV5-1 and TRBJ2-3): KAGVTQTPRYLIKTRGQQVTLSCSPISGHRSVSWYQQTPGQGLQFLFEYFSETQRNKGNFPGRFSGRQFSNSRSEMNVSTLELGDSALYLCASGRGDTDTQYFGPGTRLTVL.

The chain recombines TRBV29-1 with TRBJ1-1; D uncertain. Germline-derived CDR1 and CDR2 are SQVTM and ANQGSEA. This CDR3 has 13 residues. Between the trimmed V and J ends, which lost 6 bases and 1 base, there was a span of 12 bases. The DNA of the CDR3 is TGCAGCGTCAAACGGGGAACGAACACTGAAGCTTTCTTT. This translates into CSVKRGTNTEAFF.

The rearrangement joins TRBV3-1 (or the pseudogene TRBV3-2) to TRBJ2-3; 7 bases map to TRBD2. From germline, CDR1 is LGHDT and CDR2 YNNKEL (reference sequence). This CDR3 has 17 amino acids. Unmatched junction bases numbered 6, after V lost 0 bases and J lost 0 bases. CDR3 DNA sequence: TGTGCCAGCAGCCAAGATCTACTAGCGCCTAGCACAGATACGCAGTATTTT. Amino acid sequence: CASSQDLLAPSTDTQYF.

The rearrangement uses TRBV13 and TRBJ1-2; D gene ambiguous. The CDR3 contains 15 residues. The V end was cut by 5 bases, the J end by 0 bases, with 13 bases between. Germline lookup yields CDR1 PRHDT and CDR2 FYEKMQ (reference sequence). The CDR3 sequence: CASSPPGFANYGYTF. CDR3 coding DNA: TGTGCCAGCAGCCCGCCCGGATTTGCTAACTATGGCTACACCTTC.

The CDR3: CASSTWQQPQHF. The CDR3 nucleotides are TGTGCCAGTAGTACCTGGCAACAGCCCCAGCATTTT. This chain joins TRBV19 and TRBJ1-5; D uncertain. Germline V gene lookup returns CDR1 LNHDA and CDR2 SQIVND (reference sequence). The CDR3 loop spans 12 amino acids. V shed 4 bases and J shed 7 bases, with 8 bases lying between them. Looking up the rest from reference TRBV19 and TRBJ1-5 gives the full variable domain: DGGITQSPKYLFRKEGQNVTLSCEQNLNHDAMYWYRQDPGQGLRLIYYSQIVNDFQKGDIAEGYSVSREKKESFPLTVTSAQKNPTAFYLCASSTWQQPQHFGDGTRLSIL.

The chain has TRBV7-3 and TRBJ2-7, with a weak D call TRBD1 (6 bases). The CDR3 contains 15 residues. The V end was cut by 1 base, the J end by 0 bases, with 10 bases between. Germline V CDR1 and CDR2: SGHTA, FQGTGA. The CDR3 DNA reads as TGTGCCAGCAGCTTAAGGGGGACACACTCCTACGAGCAGTACTTC. Its protein product is CASSLRGTHSYEQYF.

The CDR3 sequence is CASSRTSGRAYEQFF. In nucleotides, the CDR3 is TGTGCCAGCAGCCGGACTAGCGGGAGGGCCTATGAGCAGTTCTTC. The chain couples TRBV11-1 to TRBJ2-1; TRBD2 matches at 15 bases. Trimming at V came to 5 bases and at J to 8 bases, leaving 4 bases not matched to a gene. Germline values: CDR1 SGHAT, CDR2 FQDESV (reference sequence). This CDR3 is built from 15 residues.

The rearrangement joins TRBV19 to TRBJ2-1; no firm D call. The CDR3 is 16 amino acids. Germline CDR1 and CDR2: LNHDA and SQIVND (reference sequence). Trimming pared 0 bases from V and 7 bases from J, leaving 16 bases between. The CDR3 loop is CASSIDQPPPGNEQFF. The CDR3 region has the DNA TGTGCCAGTAGTATAGATCAACCCCCCCCCGGGAATGAGCAGTTCTTC.

This chain joins TRBV28 and TRBJ1-4, with D perhaps TRBD1 (5 bases). V was cut by 6 bases and J by 7 bases, with 18 bases left in between. The germline CDR1 and CDR2 sequences are MDHEN and SYDVKM. This CDR3 has 15 amino acids. CDR3 coding DNA: TGTGCCAGCAGCCCAGCGGGGGAGGGTGGTGAAAAACTGTTTTTT. This gives the protein CASSPAGEGGEKLFF.

The chain uses TRBV18 and TRBJ2-7; D is tentatively TRBD1 or TRBD2 (5 bases each). The V gene lost 4 bases and the J gene lost 8 bases, with 21 bases spanning the gap. Germline CDR1 reads KGHSH; CDR2 reads LQKENI. There are 15 residues in the CDR3. The CDR3 region is CASSQAGTGSGQQYF. The CDR3 nucleotides read TGTGCCAGCTCACAGGCCGGGACGGGGAGTGGTCAGCAGTACTTC.

The rearrangement links TRBV6-1 to TRBJ1-2; 8 bases agree with TRBD1. The CDR3 spans 13 residues. The germline CDR1 and CDR2 sequences are MNHNS and SASEGT. The junction had 0 bases not matched to a gene; V was cut back by 2 bases and J by 4 bases. The CDR3 nucleotides read TGTGCCAGCAGTGAACAGGGGGCCTATGGCTACACCTTC. Encoded protein: CASSEQGAYGYTF.

The CDR3 nucleotides are TGTGCCAGCAGCTCCCTTTCGGATTGGGGCAATCAGCCCCAGCATTTT. Residues: CASSSLSDWGNQPQHF. This sequence joins TRBV5-6 and TRBJ1-5, with unresolved D. V was cut by 3 bases and J by 2 bases, with 15 bases left in between. This CDR3 comprises 16 residues. Germline CDR1 reads SGHDT; CDR2 reads YYEEEE.

This clone was picked up one time. This chain uses TRBV5-1 with TRBJ1-2; 12 bases are shared with TRBD1. The CDR3 spans 18 residues. With 0 bases clipped from V and 7 bases from J, the junction kept 13 bases outside the gene matches. Germline-derived CDR1 and CDR2 are SGHRS and YFSETQ. The CDR3 nucleotides read TGCGCCAGCAGCTTGGAACCGGGACAGGGGGCGACGTATGGTGGCTACACCTTC. Translating it yields CASSLEPGQGATYGGYTF.

The rearrangement links TRBV7-2 to TRBJ2-3, with 11 positions matching TRBD2. V shed 3 bases and J 1 base; nucleotides not matched to a gene: 0. Per the germline V gene, CDR1 is SGHTA and CDR2 is FQGNSA. CDR3 length: 15 residues. CDR3 region: CASSLTSGGTDTQYF. CDR3 bases: TGTGCCAGCAGCTTGACTAGCGGGGGCACAGATACGCAGTATTTT.

As DNA, the CDR3 is TGTGCCAGCAGTGACAGGGGTGAGATGCGTGATCAGCCCCAGCATTTT. Encoded protein: CASSDRGEMRDQPQHF. The chain joins TRBV6-1 to TRBJ1-5, with D perhaps TRBD1 (6 bases). V was shortened by 3 bases and J by 5 bases, with 17 bases between the two germline ends. The CDR3 sequence is 16 residues long. Germline CDR1 MNHNS, CDR2 SASEGT.

J is TRBJ1-3 and V is TRBV5-1, with D tentatively TRBD1 (6 bases). The CDR3 runs to 17 residues. The germline V gene encodes CDR1 SGHRS and CDR2 YFSETQ. The V gene lost 2 bases and the J gene lost 5 bases, with 20 bases spanning the gap. The CDR3 DNA follows: TGCGCCAGCAGCTTAGATGACCCAGGGGCCCTTAGAAACACCATATATTTT. Translated, it gives CASSLDDPGALRNTIYF.

This chain uses TRBV27 with TRBJ2-7; 10 bases fit TRBD1. Germline-derived CDR1 and CDR2 are MNHEY and SMNVEV (reference sequence). Trimming cost V 6 bases and J 6 bases; bases outside gene matches: 8. CDR3 length: 14 residues. Here the CDR3 DNA reads TGTGCCAGCAGGGGATCCGGGACAGGGGTCGAGCAGTACTTC. Translation: CASRGSGTGVEQYF.

This chain joins TRBV4-1 and TRBJ2-7; 10 nucleotides align to TRBD1. Germline-derived CDR1 and CDR2 are MGHRA and YSYEKL. Losses at the gene ends were 1 base for V and 1 base for J; bases not matched to a gene: 7. This CDR3 has 17 residues. CDR3 sequence reads: CASSQGTRDRGSYEQYF. CDR3 sequence (DNA): TGCGCCAGCAGCCAAGGGACCCGGGACAGGGGTTCCTACGAGCAGTACTTC.

This clone was seen only once. The chain recombines TRBV9 with TRBJ1-1, with D possibly TRBD1 on 6 matching bases. CDR1 is SGDLS, CDR2 YYNGEE, per germline. V lost 7 bases, J lost 1 base, and 11 bases lay in between. This CDR3 is built from 13 residues. DNA of the CDR3: TGTGCCAGCTCGGAACAGGGGAACACTGAAGCTTTCTTT. It yields the protein CASSEQGNTEAFF.

The rearrangement joins TRBV6-5 to TRBJ1-4, with a weak D call TRBD1 (6 bases). The V and J ends lost 5 bases and 8 bases respectively, with 9 bases between them. Germline lookup yields CDR1 MNHEY and CDR2 SVGAGI. The CDR3 covers 12 residues. The DNA of the CDR3 is TGTGCCAGCAGTCGGGACACCGAAAAACTGTTTTTT. It specifies CASSRDTEKLFF.

The chain has TRBV6-6 and TRBJ2-7; TRBD2 might be the D (5 bases). Germline V gene sequence: CDR1 MNHNY, CDR2 SVGAGI (reference sequence). Trimming stripped 0 bases from V and 4 bases from J, with 13 bases between. The length of the CDR3 is 15 residues. The CDR3 coding sequence is TGTGCCAGCAGTTACTCGAGTGGTAGCGCGTACGAGCAGTACTTC. It specifies CASSYSSGSAYEQYF.

The chain joins TRBV19 to TRBJ1-1, with D unclear. This CDR3 region has 14 residues. V was pared by 3 bases and J by 4 bases, with 12 bases between. Germline CDR1 and CDR2: LNHDA and SQIVND (reference sequence). The CDR3 bases are TGTGCCAGTAGTATCAAAGTGAGCGGCACTGAAGCTTTCTTT. This encodes CASSIKVSGTEAFF.

In its sample, this clone was seen a few times. The rearrangement uses TRBV5-4 and TRBJ1-2, with 10 bases that match TRBD1. Germline CDR1 SGHNT, CDR2 YYREEE (reference sequence). V was pared by 4 bases and J by 8 bases, with 8 bases of the junction left unmatched. The CDR3 is 14 amino acids. As DNA, the CDR3 is TGTGCCAGCAGCGGCACGGGACAGGGGTACGGCTACACCTTC. It yields the protein CASSGTGQGYGYTF. The complete variable domain, with remaining parts taken from reference TRBV5-4 and TRBJ1-2, reads ETGVTQSPTHLIKTRGQQVTLRCSSQSGHNTVSWYQQALGQGPQFIFQYYREEENGRGNFPPRFSGLQFPNYSSELNVNALELDDSALYLCASSGTGQGYGYTFGSGTRLTVV.

V gene TRBV6-1 combines with J gene TRBJ2-1, with 15 positions matching TRBD2. V dropped 2 bases and J dropped 5; count of bases not matched to a gene: 4. Germline CDR1 reads MNHNS; CDR2 reads SASEGT. CDR3 length: 17 residues. The CDR3 protein is CASSEIRTSGGDNEQFF. The CDR3 nucleotides read TGTGCCAGCAGTGAAATACGGACTAGCGGGGGGGACAATGAGCAGTTCTTC.